This TCR beta chain was captured by sequencing in a study of early T cells in non-severe SARS-CoV-2 infection. Study-wide background: Chains from this unsorted whole-blood bulk RNA could not be paired. Study-wide results and caveats: The VDJdb matching leaned toward anti-spike CD8 responses and overlooked private and CD4 specificities.

V lost 8 bases to trimming and J lost 4 bases; unmatched junction nucleotides: 3. The CDR3 is made up of 13 amino acids. Germline CDR1 is SNHLY and CDR2 is FYNNEI. Individual cDNA molecules each received unique molecular identifiers attached to them. TCRdb itself ran the 5' RACE reads through MiXCR, one entry per CDR3 protein. The top ten clones hold around 1.1% of a sample with roughly 72,000 distinct CDR3 sequences, 10% to 15% of them seen once. In its sample, this clonotype was seen a few times. Its antigen is as yet unknown. The chain recombines TRBV2 with TRBJ2-2, with TRBD1 matching 8 bases. This receptor was identified in an adult who was a healthcare worker with PCR-confirmed SARS-CoV-2 infection or an uninfected control (not recorded which). Sequencing input: whole blood. The CDR3 region has the DNA TGTGCCAGCGCGGACAGGGCCACCGGGGAGCTGTTTTTT. This translates into CASADRATGELFF.